A selection of T cell receptor beta chains follows, all from one sample in a study of long-term antiretroviral therapy in people with HIV. Using immunoSEQ multiplex PCR, the repertoire was profiled, and TCRdb retains in-frame clones only, with some absent. This table holds some 47,000 clones, 90% to 95% found once. Material: unsorted PBMCs, obtained 3.7 years after starting antiretroviral therapy. The receptors here all came from a woman in her fifties or sixties with HIV. Each CDR3 is given with its conserved first and last residue. A D gene is named only where the DNA matches it firmly. Only some rows state a clone size, as once, few, many or a class for expanded clones.

NA	NA	TRBV7-2	TRBJ1-2	CASSLGSGAGGYTF	TGTGCCAGCAGCTTAGGTTCCGGGGCCGGAGGCTACACCTTC
TRBD2	NA	TRBV19	TRBJ2-3	CASSNPGTSGSTDTQYF	TGTGCCAGTAGTAACCCCGGGACTAGCGGTAGCACAGATACGCAGTATTTT
NA	NA	TRBV19	TRBJ1-1	CASSIREMNTEAFF	TGTGCCAGTAGTATCAGGGAGATGAACACTGAAGCTTTCTTT
NA	NA	TRBV6-5	TRBJ1-2	CASSTGTGSRGYTF	TGTGCCAGCAGTACAGGGACGGGGTCCCGGGGCTACACCTTC
NA	NA	TRBV19	TRBJ2-7	CASSMRPQEISSDEQYF	TGTGCCAGTAGCATGCGACCACAAGAGATTTCGAGTGACGAGCAGTACTTC
NA	NA	TRBV4-1	TRBJ2-1	CASSFTYQGLYNEQFF	TGCGCCAGCAGCTTCACATACCAGGGGCTCTACAATGAGCAGTTCTTC
NA	NA	TRBV18	TRBJ1-2	CASSPTASYGYTF	TGTGCCAGCTCACCGACAGCTTCCTATGGCTACACCTTC
TRBD1	NA	TRBV11-3	TRBJ2-3	CASSLTGATTDTQYF	TGTGCCAGCAGCTTAACAGGGGCCACCACAGATACGCAGTATTTT
TRBD1	NA	TRBV30	TRBJ1-4	CAWSRTGIEVANEKLFF	TGTGCCTGGAGTAGGACAGGGATTGAGGTGGCTAATGAAAAACTGTTTTTT
NA	NA	TRBV11-2	TRBJ1-4	CASSLDRVGGEKLFF	TGTGCCAGCAGCTTAGATCGGGTAGGGGGGGAAAAACTGTTTTTT
NA	NA	TRBV10-3	TRBJ1-5	CAISESSGIGNQPQHF	TGTGCCATCAGTGAGTCCTCGGGCATTGGCAATCAGCCCCAGCATTTT
NA	once	TRBV7-8	TRBJ2-3	CASSLARTGDRTDTQYF	TGTGCCAGCAGCTTAGCGAGAACGGGGGACCGCACAGATACGCAGTATTTT
TRBD1	NA	TRBV5-8	TRBJ1-2	CASSLVPGGRNGYTF	TGTGCCAGCAGCTTGGTGCCAGGGGGCCGGAATGGCTACACCTTC
NA	NA	TRBV21-1	TRBJ2-7	CASSKANGQGFAYEQYF	TGTGCCAGCAGCAAAGCGAATGGACAGGGGTTTGCCTACGAGCAGTACTTC
NA	NA	TRBV11-2	TRBJ1-5	CASSLSVSNQPQHF	TGTGCCAGCAGCTTATCGGTTAGCAATCAGCCCCAGCATTTT
NA	NA	TRBV2	TRBJ1-1	CASTAWGGLTEAFF	TGTGCCAGCACCGCCTGGGGGGGGCTTACTGAAGCTTTCTTT